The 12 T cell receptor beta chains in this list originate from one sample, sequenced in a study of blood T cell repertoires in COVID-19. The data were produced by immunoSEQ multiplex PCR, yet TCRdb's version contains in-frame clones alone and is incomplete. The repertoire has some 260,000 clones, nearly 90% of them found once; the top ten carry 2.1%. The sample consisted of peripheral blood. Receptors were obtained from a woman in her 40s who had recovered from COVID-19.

The chain's CDR3 is CASSQERGDRGSPLHF. CDR3 bases: TGCGCCAGCAGCCAAGAACGTGGGGACAGGGGCTCACCCCTCCACTTT. V and J are TRBV4-3 and TRBJ1-6; 10 bases line up with TRBD1. With V trimmed by 0 bases and J by 10 bases, 6 bases remained unmatched. Per germline, CDR1 LGHNA and CDR2 YSLEER. This CDR3 spans 16 amino acids.

CDR3 sequence (DNA): TGTGCCAGCAGCTTGAATCGACTAGCGGGAGTGTTGCTTAGCACAGATACGCAGTATTTT. Translation gives CASSLNRLAGVLLSTDTQYF. The rearrangement uses TRBV5-4 and TRBJ2-3; 12 bases map to TRBD2. Per germline, CDR1 SGHNT and CDR2 YYREEE (reference sequence). This CDR3 contains 20 residues. The J segment lost 0 bases and the V segment lost 1 base, leaving 12 bases of the junction unmatched. Full variable domain (rest looked up from reference TRBV5-4 and TRBJ2-3): ETGVTQSPTHLIKTRGQQVTLRCSSQSGHNTVSWYQQALGQGPQFIFQYYREEENGRGNFPPRFSGLQFPNYSSELNVNALELDDSALYLCASSLNRLAGVLLSTDTQYFGPGTRLTVL.

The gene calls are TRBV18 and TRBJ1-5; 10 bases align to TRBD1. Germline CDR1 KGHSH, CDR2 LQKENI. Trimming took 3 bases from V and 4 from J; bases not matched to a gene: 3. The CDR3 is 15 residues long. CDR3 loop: CASSPGTGANQPQHF. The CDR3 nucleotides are TGTGCCAGCTCACCCGGGACAGGGGCTAATCAGCCCCAGCATTTT.

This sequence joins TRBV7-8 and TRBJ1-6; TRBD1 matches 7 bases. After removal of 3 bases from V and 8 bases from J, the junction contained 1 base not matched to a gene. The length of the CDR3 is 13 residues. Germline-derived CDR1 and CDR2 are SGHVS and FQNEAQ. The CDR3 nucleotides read TGTGCCAGCAGCTTCGGGACAGATTCACCCCTCCACTTT. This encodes CASSFGTDSPLHF.

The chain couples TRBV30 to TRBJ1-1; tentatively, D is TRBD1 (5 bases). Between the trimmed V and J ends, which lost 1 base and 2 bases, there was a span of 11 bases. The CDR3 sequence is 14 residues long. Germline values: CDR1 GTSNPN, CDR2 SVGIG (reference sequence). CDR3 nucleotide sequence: TGTGCCTGGAGTGGCACAGGAAAAAACACTGAAGCTTTCTTT. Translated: CAWSGTGKNTEAFF.

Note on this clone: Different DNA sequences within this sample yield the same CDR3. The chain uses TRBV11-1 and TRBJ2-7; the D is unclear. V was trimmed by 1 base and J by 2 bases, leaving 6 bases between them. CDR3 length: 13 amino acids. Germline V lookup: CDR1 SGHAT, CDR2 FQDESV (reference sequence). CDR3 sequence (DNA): TGTGCCAGCAGCTTAGGACAAACCTACGAGCAGTACTTC. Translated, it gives CASSLGQTYEQYF.

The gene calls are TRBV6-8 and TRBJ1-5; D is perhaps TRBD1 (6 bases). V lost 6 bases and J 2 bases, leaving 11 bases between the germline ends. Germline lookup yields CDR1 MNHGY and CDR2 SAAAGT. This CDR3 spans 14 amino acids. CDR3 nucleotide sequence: TGTGCCAGCAGAACGTGGACAGGCAATCAGCCCCAGCATTTT. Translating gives CASRTWTGNQPQHF.

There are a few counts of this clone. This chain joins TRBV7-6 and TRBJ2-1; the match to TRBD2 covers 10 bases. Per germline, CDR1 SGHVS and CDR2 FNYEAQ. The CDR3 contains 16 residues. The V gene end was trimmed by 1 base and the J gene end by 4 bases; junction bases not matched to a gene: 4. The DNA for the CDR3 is TGTGCCAGCAGCTTAGATCGAGCGGGGGGGTACAATGAGCAGTTCTTC. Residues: CASSLDRAGGYNEQFF.

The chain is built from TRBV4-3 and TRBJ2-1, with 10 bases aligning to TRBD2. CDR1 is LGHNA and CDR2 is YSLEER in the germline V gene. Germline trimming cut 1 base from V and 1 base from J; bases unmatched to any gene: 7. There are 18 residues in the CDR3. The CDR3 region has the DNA TGCGCCAGCAGCCAAGGAGGGTGGACTAGCGGATCCTACAATGAGCAGTTCTTC. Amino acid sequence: CASSQGGWTSGSYNEQFF.

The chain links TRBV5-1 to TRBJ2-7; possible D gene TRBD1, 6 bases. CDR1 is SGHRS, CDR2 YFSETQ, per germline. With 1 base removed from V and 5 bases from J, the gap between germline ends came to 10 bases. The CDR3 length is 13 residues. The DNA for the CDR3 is TGCGCCAGCAGCTTGTGGCAGGGGAACGAGCAGTACTTC. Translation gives CASSLWQGNEQYF.

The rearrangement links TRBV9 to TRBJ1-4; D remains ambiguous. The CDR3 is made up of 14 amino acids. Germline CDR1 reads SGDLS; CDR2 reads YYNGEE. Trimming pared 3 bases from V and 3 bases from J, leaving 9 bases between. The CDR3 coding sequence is TGTGCCAGCAGCGAACAGCAGTCTAATGAAAAACTGTTTTTT. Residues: CASSEQQSNEKLFF.

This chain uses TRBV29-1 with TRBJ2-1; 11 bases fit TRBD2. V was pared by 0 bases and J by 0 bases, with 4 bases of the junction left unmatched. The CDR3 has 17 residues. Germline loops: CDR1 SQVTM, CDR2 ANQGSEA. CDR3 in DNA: TGCAGCGTTGAAGAGCCAACTAGCGGGAGCTCCTACAATGAGCAGTTCTTC. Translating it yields CSVEEPTSGSSYNEQFF.